Each of the 30 T cell receptor beta chains below was sequenced from the same sample in a study of CD8+ T cells in alopecia areata. In each case, RNA was isolated and then reverse transcribed into cDNA as the sequencing template. Only in-frame clones appear in the TCRdb table, and some are missing; sequencing was by immunoSEQ multiplex PCR. The sample shows about 120,000 clones, about 46% of them seen only once. Sequencing used CD8+ T cells sorted from blood, obtained at week 0. Source of these receptors: a human donor with alopecia areata.

In this sample, this clone turned up many times. The rearrangement joins TRBV7-6 to TRBJ2-5; either TRBD1 or TRBD2 may fit D (5 bases each). Germline V lookup: CDR1 SGHVS, CDR2 FNYEAQ. V shed 5 bases and J shed 4 bases, with 26 bases lying between them. This CDR3 region has 18 residues. CDR3 sequence: CASSGRDGPNLGGETQYF. The CDR3 DNA sequence: TGTGCCAGCAGCGGCCGGGACGGGCCTAACCTTGGGGGAGAGACCCAGTACTTC.

This clone showed up just a few times. V and J are TRBV6-6 and TRBJ1-5; the match to TRBD1 covers 9 bases. From germline, CDR1 is MNHNY and CDR2 SVGAGI (reference sequence). This CDR3 spans 14 amino acids. With 5 bases clipped from V and 6 bases from J, the junction kept 5 bases outside the gene matches. CDR3: CASSITGGFQPQHF. In DNA, the CDR3 is TGTGCCAGCAGTATTACAGGGGGCTTTCAGCCCCAGCATTTT.

This rearrangement joins TRBV29-1 to TRBJ1-2; D is ambiguous. The CDR3 is 15 residues long. Trimming removed 2 bases from V and 4 bases from J, with 17 bases in between. The germline gives CDR1 SQVTM, CDR2 ANQGSEA. CDR3 DNA sequence: TGCAGCGTTGAACCCCGGTCCCAGAAGGCCTATGGCTACACCTTC. Residues: CSVEPRSQKAYGYTF.

This clone was observed a few times. The rearrangement uses TRBV6-6 and TRBJ2-7; 7 bases match TRBD1. Per the germline V gene, CDR1 is MNHNY and CDR2 is SVGAGI (reference sequence). Germline trimming cut 7 bases from V and 2 bases from J; bases unmatched to any gene: 11. The CDR3 is 15 residues long. DNA for the CDR3: TGTGCCAGCAATCTACAGGGGAATTGGGCCTACGAGCAGTACTTC. Translating it yields CASNLQGNWAYEQYF.

The gene calls are TRBV4-3 and TRBJ2-7; 9 bases line up with TRBD1. Germline V CDR1 and CDR2: LGHNA, YSLEER. Trimming removed 0 bases from V and 5 bases from J; junction bases left unmatched: 8. The length of the CDR3 is 16 residues. The CDR3 bases are TGCGCCAGCAGCCAAGACGGGACAGGGATGCGGAACGAGCAGTACTTC. Amino acids: CASSQDGTGMRNEQYF.

The V and J genes are TRBV25-1 and TRBJ1-1, with TRBD1 identical over 7 bases. V gave up 5 bases and J gave up 11 bases; unmatched junction bases: 11. Germline V gene lookup returns CDR1 MGHDK and CDR2 SYGVNS. CDR3 size: 13 residues. The CDR3 bases are TGTGCCAGCAGTCCCCGGGACAGCCTCTACGCTTTCTTT. It yields the protein CASSPRDSLYAFF.

The J gene is TRBJ2-3, the V gene TRBV19, with 10 bases aligning to TRBD2. The trim removed 5 bases at V and 8 bases at J, leaving 13 bases unmatched. Germline CDR1 reads LNHDA; CDR2 reads SQIVND (reference sequence). This CDR3 is 16 amino acids long. DNA of the CDR3: TGTGCCAGTAGTCCCGGGACTAGCGACCGCCTTGGTACGCAGTATTTT. Amino acids: CASSPGTSDRLGTQYF.

V is TRBV4-3 and J is TRBJ2-7; D gene ambiguous. The ends were cut back, 0 bases at V and 1 base at J, with 7 bases in the middle. The CDR3 extends over 14 amino acids. CDR1 and CDR2 from the germline V gene are LGHNA and YSLEER. The CDR3 DNA reads TGCGCCAGCAGCCAAGACGACGGATCCTACGAGCAGTACTTC. The encoded protein is CASSQDDGSYEQYF.

This clone has more than one count but fewer than ten. The chain links TRBV29-1 to TRBJ1-2; weak D call: TRBD1 (6 bases). This CDR3 comprises 14 residues. V dropped 7 bases and J dropped 5 bases, with 20 bases sitting between them. CDR1 and CDR2 (germline): SQVTM, ANQGSEA. Here the CDR3 DNA reads TGCAGCGCCGGAGTAGCGGACAGAATTTATGGCTACACCTTC. This encodes CSAGVADRIYGYTF.

The rearrangement uses TRBV27 and TRBJ1-5, with 8 bases lining up with TRBD1. V lost 6 bases and J lost 5; bases outside the gene matches: 9. This CDR3 contains 15 residues. Looked up from germline, CDR1 is MNHEY and CDR2 is SMNVEV (reference sequence). The CDR3 loop is CASSPRTGRYQPQHF. CDR3 nucleotides: TGTGCCAGCAGCCCTCGGACAGGGAGGTATCAGCCCCAGCATTTT.

This clone has a handful of counts. The chain uses TRBV6-1 and TRBJ2-7, with 8 bases lining up with TRBD1. Trimming took 6 bases from V and 2 from J; bases not matched to a gene: 6. The CDR3 has 14 amino acids. Per germline, CDR1 MNHNS and CDR2 SASEGT. CDR3 DNA: TGTGCCAGCAGCGATCCGGGACAGGCCTACGAGCAGTACTTC. Residues: CASSDPGQAYEQYF.

The chain links TRBV7-2 to TRBJ1-6, with D unclear. V was trimmed by 2 bases and J by 8 bases, leaving 13 bases between them. This CDR3 spans 15 amino acids. The germline V gene has CDR1 SGHTA and CDR2 FQGNSA. The chain's CDR3 is CASSLKGYRDSPLHF. The CDR3 nucleotides read TGTGCCAGCAGCTTAAAAGGGTATCGTGATTCACCCCTCCACTTT.

The chain is built from TRBV9 and TRBJ1-1; D perhaps matches TRBD1 (5 bases). There are 13 residues in the CDR3. Trimming pared 6 bases from V and 8 bases from J, leaving 17 bases between. CDR1 and CDR2 from the germline V gene are SGDLS and YYNGEE. The DNA of the CDR3 is TGTGCCAGCAATCCCGAAGGGCAGGGAGAAGCTTTCTTT. The encoded protein is CASNPEGQGEAFF.

The CDR3 spells CASSEWEREYNSPLHF. In DNA form, the CDR3 reads TGTGCCAGCAGTGAATGGGAGCGCGAGTATAATTCACCCCTCCACTTT. The chain links TRBV25-1 to TRBJ1-6, with no clear D. Deletions cut 1 base from V and 4 bases from J, with 11 bases between. The germline CDR1 and CDR2 sequences are MGHDK and SYGVNS. The CDR3 is made up of 16 amino acids.

Here the CDR3 DNA reads TGTGCCAGCAGCTTACCCCACGGGTACACTGAAGCTTTCTTT. Translating it yields CASSLPHGYTEAFF. This rearrangement joins TRBV7-8 to TRBJ1-1; unclear D gene. V lost 2 bases and J 3 bases, leaving 10 bases between the germline ends. Germline V lookup: CDR1 SGHVS, CDR2 FQNEAQ. This CDR3 comprises 14 residues.

The V gene is TRBV27, the J gene TRBJ1-1; a possible D gene is TRBD1 (5 bases). V was cut by 5 bases and J by 3 bases, with 22 bases left in between. The CDR3 spans 17 residues. Germline assignment: CDR1 MNHEY and CDR2 SMNVEV (reference sequence). The CDR3 reads CASSPTSPTVRDTEAFF. The CDR3, as DNA: TGTGCCAGCAGTCCCACGTCCCCGACAGTACGCGACACTGAAGCTTTCTTT.

The gene calls are TRBV27 and TRBJ1-2; D perhaps matches TRBD1 (5 bases). Trimming left V 8 bases short and J 8 bases short, with 18 bases between. Germline lookup yields CDR1 MNHEY and CDR2 SMNVEV (reference sequence). The CDR3 is 13 amino acids. This CDR3 reads CASLSRDSQGYTF. The CDR3 DNA sequence: TGTGCCAGCTTAAGCAGGGATTCGCAGGGCTACACCTTC.

The chain employs TRBV9 and TRBJ2-7; the D gene is possibly TRBD2 (6 bases). CDR1 and CDR2 (germline): SGDLS, YYNGEE. The CDR3 is made up of 15 amino acids. V gave up 4 bases and J gave up 0 bases, with 14 bases separating them. The CDR3 spells CASSQRDSSSYEQYF. The CDR3, as DNA: TGTGCCAGCAGCCAACGGGACTCGAGCTCCTACGAGCAGTACTTC.

The chain couples TRBV29-1 to TRBJ2-3, with D tentatively TRBD1 (6 bases). The germline V gene encodes CDR1 SQVTM and CDR2 ANQGSEA. The V gene lost 3 bases and the J gene lost 0 bases, with 16 bases spanning the gap. This CDR3 is built from 16 residues. The CDR3 DNA sequence: TGCAGCGTTGATGCCTCAGGGGCTCCTAGCACAGATACGCAGTATTTT. Protein: CSVDASGAPSTDTQYF.

This clone was found a few times. The genes are TRBV5-1 and TRBJ1-2; D uncertain. The CDR3 runs to 17 residues. Germline-derived CDR1 and CDR2 are SGHRS and YFSETQ. V dropped 4 bases and J dropped 3 bases, with 22 bases sitting between them. The CDR3: CASSHRTTYGLDYGYTF. The CDR3 DNA follows: TGCGCCAGCAGCCACCGCACCACCTACGGGCTCGACTATGGCTACACCTTC. Complete variable domain (other parts from reference TRBV5-1 and TRBJ1-2): KAGVTQTPRYLIKTRGQQVTLSCSPISGHRSVSWYQQTPGQGLQFLFEYFSETQRNKGNFPGRFSGRQFSNSRSEMNVSTLELGDSALYLCASSHRTTYGLDYGYTFGSGTRLTVV.

V and J are TRBV6-1 and TRBJ2-2, with D maybe TRBD2 (5 bases). V gave up 8 bases and J gave up 0 bases, with 13 bases separating them. Germline V gene data show CDR1 as MNHNS and CDR2 as SASEGT. The CDR3 is 15 amino acids. The CDR3 loop is CASSPGVTNTGELFF. CDR3 nucleotide sequence: TGTGCCAGCTCCCCCGGGGTAACGAACACCGGGGAGCTGTTTTTT.

The rearrangement joins TRBV29-1 to TRBJ2-7; the match to TRBD2 covers 9 bases. The CDR3 runs 15 residues. Germline V gene sequence: CDR1 SQVTM, CDR2 ANQGSEA. V was clipped by 3 bases and J by 3 bases; unmatched bases: 9. The DNA for the CDR3 is TGCAGCGTTGATCATTTCCTAGCGGGGTACTACGAGCAGTACTTC. Protein: CSVDHFLAGYYEQYF.

The chain has TRBV5-1 and TRBJ1-2; D not certain. V was cut by 0 bases and J by 8 bases, with 14 bases left in between. The CDR3 loop spans 14 amino acids. Germline V gene data show CDR1 as SGHRS and CDR2 as YFSETQ. The CDR3 DNA is TGCGCCAGCAGCTTGGGCCGGCTTGGTGGCGGCTACACCTTC. This encodes CASSLGRLGGGYTF.

This chain links TRBV27 with TRBJ2-4; D may be TRBD2 (5 bases). Per the germline V gene, CDR1 is MNHEY and CDR2 is SMNVEV (reference sequence). The CDR3 is made up of 16 amino acids. Trimming took off 6 bases at V and 0 bases at J, with 15 bases between the two ends. The CDR3, as DNA: TGTGCCAGCAGAACCTCAGGAGGAGAAGCCAAAAACATTCAGTACTTC. Amino acid sequence: CASRTSGGEAKNIQYF.

The sample holds a few counts of this clone. V is TRBV27 and J is TRBJ1-1; 11 nucleotides match TRBD1. J gave up 1 base and V 3 bases, and 1 base lay outside the gene matches. The CDR3 sequence is 15 residues long. Germline CDR1 reads MNHEY; CDR2 reads SMNVEV (reference sequence). The CDR3 DNA sequence: TGTGCCAGCAGTTTGGGGACAGGGGGGAACACTGAAGCTTTCTTT. This translates into CASSLGTGGNTEAFF.

V is TRBV4-1 and J is TRBJ1-2, with a tentative D call TRBD1 (5 bases). Germline lookup yields CDR1 MGHRA and CDR2 YSYEKL. The CDR3 runs 15 residues. Trimming took 6 bases from V and 4 from J, leaving 18 bases between them. The CDR3 protein is CASSFIAGIPYGYTF. The CDR3 DNA is TGCGCCAGCAGTTTTATAGCAGGGATCCCCTATGGCTACACCTTC.

This chain links TRBV19 with TRBJ2-5, with D possibly matching TRBD1 (5 bases). Deletions cut 5 bases from V and 3 bases from J, with 19 bases between. Germline V gives CDR1 LNHDA, CDR2 SQIVND (reference sequence). The CDR3 is 16 amino acids. In nucleotides, the CDR3 is TGTGCCAGTAGTCTCGCAGGGCCCTACTCCGAAGAGACCCAGTACTTC. Amino acid sequence: CASSLAGPYSEETQYF.

This clone was counted only a few times. DNA of the CDR3: TGTGCCAGCAGTGAGGGCAGAGGGAATGAAAAACTGTTTTTT. Translated, it gives CASSEGRGNEKLFF. This rearrangement joins TRBV6-1 to TRBJ1-4, with D hard to call. The CDR3 consists of 14 residues. V lost 3 bases, J lost 5 bases, and 10 bases lay in between. CDR1 MNHNS and CDR2 SASEGT come from the germline V gene.

The V call is TRBV5-6, the J call TRBJ2-3; D perhaps matches TRBD1 (6 bases). Germline lookup yields CDR1 SGHDT and CDR2 YYEEEE. This CDR3 has 14 amino acids. Trimming removed 4 bases from V and 2 bases from J, with 11 bases in between. The CDR3 sequence: CASSGWTDTDTQYF. CDR3 nucleotides: TGTGCCAGCAGCGGCTGGACAGACACAGATACGCAGTATTTT. Full variable domain (rest looked up from reference TRBV5-6 and TRBJ2-3): DAGVTQSPTHLIKTRGQQVTLRCSPKSGHDTVSWYQQALGQGPQFIFQYYEEEERQRGNFPDRFSGHQFPNYSSELNVNALLLGDSALYLCASSGWTDTDTQYFGPGTRLTVL.

This clone was picked up a small number of times. V usage is TRBV4-1 and J usage is TRBJ2-5; D tentatively fits TRBD1 or TRBD2 (5 bases each). CDR3 length: 15 residues. Germline lookup yields CDR1 MGHRA and CDR2 YSYEKL. V shed 3 bases and J shed 4 bases, with 15 bases lying between them. The CDR3 loop reads CASSQLGDKGETQYF. CDR3 DNA: TGCGCCAGCAGCCAGTTGGGGGATAAGGGAGAGACCCAGTACTTC.